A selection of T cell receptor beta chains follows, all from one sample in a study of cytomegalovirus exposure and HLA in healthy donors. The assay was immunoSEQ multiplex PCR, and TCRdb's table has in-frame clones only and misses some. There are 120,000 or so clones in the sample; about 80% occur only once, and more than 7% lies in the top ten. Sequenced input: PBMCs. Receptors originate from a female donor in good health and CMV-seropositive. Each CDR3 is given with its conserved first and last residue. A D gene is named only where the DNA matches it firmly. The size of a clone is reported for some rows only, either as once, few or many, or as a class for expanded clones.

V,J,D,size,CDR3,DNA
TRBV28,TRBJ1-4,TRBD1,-,CASSLRDRFNEKLFF,TGTGCCAGCAGTTTAAGGGACAGGTTTAATGAAAAACTGTTTTTT
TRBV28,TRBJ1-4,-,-,CASRVQYFNEKLFF,TGTGCCAGCAGAGTACAGTACTTTAATGAAAAACTGTTTTTT
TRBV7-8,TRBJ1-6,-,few,CASSLRQTYNSPLHF,TGTGCCAGCAGCCTGAGACAGACCTATAATTCACCCCTCCACTTT
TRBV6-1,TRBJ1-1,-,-,CASSEAFFARAFF,TGTGCCAGCAGTGAAGCGTTTTTCGCTCGGGCTTTCTTT
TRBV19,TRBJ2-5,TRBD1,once,CASSIDGTGYEETQYF,TGTGCCAGTAGTATAGACGGGACAGGGTATGAAGAGACCCAGTACTTC
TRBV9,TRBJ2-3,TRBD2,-,CASSVGVSGVSADTQYF,TGTGCCAGCAGCGTAGGAGTTAGCGGGGTATCGGCAGATACGCAGTATTTT
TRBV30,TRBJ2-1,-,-,CAWRRERPDEQFF,TGTGCCTGGAGAAGGGAGAGGCCCGATGAGCAGTTCTTC
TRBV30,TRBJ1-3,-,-,CAWSPLTVGNTIYF,TGTGCCTGGAGTCCCTTAACAGTTGGAAACACCATATATTTT
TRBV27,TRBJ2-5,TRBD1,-,CASSPGQGRETQYF,TGTGCCAGCAGTCCCGGACAGGGGAGGGAGACCCAGTACTTC
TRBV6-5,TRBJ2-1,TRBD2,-,CASSRGTSGFFEQFF,TGTGCCAGCAGCCGCGGGACTAGCGGGTTCTTTGAGCAGTTCTTC
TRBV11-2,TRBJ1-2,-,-,CASSTIQGWYGYTF,TGTGCCAGCAGCACAATACAGGGTTGGTATGGCTACACCTTC
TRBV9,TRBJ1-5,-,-,CASSPRGSGINQPQHF,TGTGCCAGCAGCCCCCGGGGGAGTGGTATCAATCAGCCCCAGCATTTT
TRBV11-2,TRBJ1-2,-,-,CASSLTVQDGYTF,TGTGCCAGCAGCTTAACGGTACAGGATGGCTACACCTTC
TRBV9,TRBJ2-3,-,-,CASSVAPGTDTQYF,TGTGCCAGCAGCGTAGCTCCGGGAACAGATACGCAGTATTTT
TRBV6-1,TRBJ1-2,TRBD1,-,CASIQGGSKYGYTF,TGTGCCAGCATCCAGGGGGGCAGCAAGTATGGCTACACCTTC
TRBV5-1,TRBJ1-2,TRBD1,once,CASSLAVGQGYGYTF,TGCGCCAGCAGCTTGGCCGTGGGACAGGGCTATGGCTACACCTTC
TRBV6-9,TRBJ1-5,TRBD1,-,CASSYLPRQGPYSNQPQHF,TGTGCCAGCAGTTATTTACCCCGACAGGGACCTTATAGCAATCAGCCCCAGCATTTT